What follows are 22 T cell receptor beta chains derived from one specimen sequenced in a study of memory CD4+ T cells and cytomegalovirus serostatus. The sort gate was single viable CD3+CD4+CD8-CD45RO+ cells for memory CD4+ T cells. TCRdb's table, derived via immunoSEQ multiplex PCR, lists solely in-frame clones and lacks some. The sample records 45,000 to 65,000 clones, roughly three quarters being singletons. Specimen: memory CD4+ T cells from blood. These receptors originate from an adult in good health and CMV-seronegative.

This clone showed up just a few times. The chain is built from TRBV6-1 and TRBJ1-2; no clear D. The germline CDR1 and CDR2 sequences are MNHNS and SASEGT. Trimming removed 1 base from V and 4 bases from J, with 4 bases in between. There are 12 residues in the CDR3. CDR3 DNA sequence: TGTGCCAGCAGTGAAGTGGGCTATGGCTACACCTTC. Translated, it gives CASSEVGYGYTF.

The rearrangement links TRBV5-8 to TRBJ1-1; 11 bases agree with TRBD1. V lost 2 bases, J lost 11 bases, and 5 bases stayed unmatched. Germline V gives CDR1 SGHTS, CDR2 YDEGEE. There are 13 residues in the CDR3. CDR3 bases: TGTGCCAGCAGCTTCCGGGACAGGGGGTTTGCTTTCTTT. This codes for CASSFRDRGFAFF.

This rearrangement joins TRBV10-3 to TRBJ1-1; 10 bases agree with TRBD1. Germline trimming cut 0 bases from V and 5 bases from J; bases unmatched to any gene: 9. This CDR3 spans 17 amino acids. Germline V gene data show CDR1 as ENHRY and CDR2 as SYGVKD. The CDR3 here is CAISESRGGQGVTEAFF. CDR3 in DNA: TGTGCCATCAGTGAGTCGAGGGGAGGACAGGGGGTGACTGAAGCTTTCTTT.

The J gene is TRBJ1-1, the V gene TRBV7-2, with D unclear. CDR1 and CDR2 from the germline V gene are SGHTA and FQGNSA. V lost 6 bases, J lost 8 bases, and 10 bases lay in between. CDR3 length: 11 residues. The CDR3 coding sequence is TGTGCCAGCAGGACCAGGCGAGAAGCTTTCTTT. Its protein product is CASRTRREAFF.

The CDR3 here is CASSVATRANYGYTF. The CDR3, as DNA: TGTGCCAGCAGCGTAGCTACCAGAGCTAACTATGGCTACACCTTC. The chain has TRBV9 and TRBJ1-2; D is uncertain. The germline CDR1 and CDR2 sequences are SGDLS and YYNGEE. The CDR3 is 15 residues long. The ends were cut back, 0 bases at V and 0 bases at J, with 9 bases in the middle.

The rearrangement joins TRBV5-4 to TRBJ1-3, with D maybe TRBD1 (5 bases). Trimming shortened V by 4 bases and J by 0 bases, and 17 bases separated the two germline ends. Germline CDR1 reads SGHNT; CDR2 reads YYREEE (reference sequence). CDR3 length equals 17 residues. CDR3 protein: CASSPRDASHSGNTIYF. The DNA for the CDR3 is TGTGCCAGCAGCCCCCGGGACGCAAGTCACTCTGGAAACACCATATATTTT.

This sequence joins TRBV12-5 and TRBJ2-2; 9 nucleotides line up with TRBD1. Germline V CDR1 and CDR2: LGHNT, FRNRAP. The CDR3 consists of 17 residues. V lost 2 bases to trimming and J lost 7 bases; unmatched junction nucleotides: 11. This CDR3 is CASGLYRDRVRSGELFF. CDR3 sequence (DNA): TGTGCTAGTGGTTTGTACCGGGACAGGGTTAGGAGCGGGGAGCTGTTTTTT.

V usage is TRBV28 and J usage is TRBJ1-5; 9 bases fit TRBD1. Germline V CDR1 and CDR2: MDHEN, SYDVKM. The CDR3 consists of 16 residues. Trimming at V came to 6 bases and at J to 6 bases, leaving 12 bases not matched to a gene. The CDR3 DNA reads TGTGCCAGCAGGTCGGGAAAACAGGGGGCTGGTCAGCCCCAGCATTTT. The encoded protein is CASRSGKQGAGQPQHF.

The CDR3 loop reads CAWGGTGETEAFF. Written as DNA, the CDR3 is TGTGCCTGGGGAGGGACAGGGGAGACTGAAGCTTTCTTT. The chain uses TRBV30 and TRBJ1-1; 10 nucleotides align to TRBD1. Germline CDR1 GTSNPN, CDR2 SVGIG (reference sequence). The CDR3 runs to 13 residues. Trimming took 5 bases from V and 5 from J; bases not matched to a gene: 5.

The chain is built from TRBV10-1 and TRBJ1-1, with D possibly matching TRBD1 (5 bases). CDR1 and CDR2 from the germline V gene are WNHNN and SYGVQD (reference sequence). V was trimmed by 6 bases and J by 0 bases, leaving 20 bases between them. This CDR3 contains 17 residues. CDR3 sequence: CASSPGAGSLMNTEAFF. CDR3 sequence (DNA): TGCGCCAGCAGCCCGGGAGCAGGGAGCCTAATGAACACTGAAGCTTTCTTT.

The V gene is TRBV19, the J gene TRBJ1-2; 8 positions match TRBD1. CDR1 is LNHDA and CDR2 is SQIVND in the germline V gene (reference sequence). CDR3 length: 14 amino acids. Trimming cost V 6 bases and J 4 bases; bases outside gene matches: 7. The CDR3 DNA sequence: TGTGCCAGTAGAAATACCGGGACAGGCTATGGCTACACCTTC. Its protein product is CASRNTGTGYGYTF.

CDR3: CASSVSTVGTEAFF. The CDR3, as DNA: TGTGCCAGCAGTGTATCGACCGTAGGGACTGAAGCTTTCTTT. The chain combines TRBV6-1 with TRBJ1-1; D remains unclear. Trimming took 4 bases from V and 5 from J, leaving 14 bases between them. The CDR3 is 14 residues long. Germline-derived CDR1 and CDR2 are MNHNS and SASEGT.

This clone has more than one count but fewer than ten. V gene TRBV7-9 combines with J gene TRBJ1-3, with D unresolved. V was pared by 5 bases and J by 0 bases, with 14 bases between. CDR1 SEHNR and CDR2 FQNEAQ come from the germline V gene (reference sequence). The CDR3 has 16 amino acids. DNA of the CDR3: TGTGCCAGCAGCGGAAAATTTCGGTTCTCTGGAAACACCATATATTTT. It translates to CASSGKFRFSGNTIYF. The entire variable domain, with the rest obtained from reference TRBV7-9 and TRBJ1-3, is as follows: DTGVSQNPRHKITKRGQNVTFRCDPISEHNRLYWYRQTLGQGPEFLTYFQNEAQLEKSRLLSDRFSAERPKGSFSTLEIQRTEQGDSAMYLCASSGKFRFSGNTIYFGEGSWLTVV.

This clone was counted a single time. For the CDR3, the DNA is TGCGCCAGCAGCTTGGCCGTTGGACTAGCGGATGAGCAGTACTTC. Translating it yields CASSLAVGLADEQYF. The genes are TRBV5-1 and TRBJ2-7; 10 bases line up with TRBD2. J was trimmed by 7 bases and V by 0 bases; bases with no gene match: 7. CDR3 length equals 15 residues. The germline V gene has CDR1 SGHRS and CDR2 YFSETQ.

The genes are TRBV6-5 and TRBJ2-4; TRBD2 aligns across 11 bases. CDR1 and CDR2 (germline): MNHEY, SVGAGI. With V trimmed by 6 bases and J by 9 bases, 7 bases remained unmatched. The CDR3 extends over 14 amino acids. CDR3 nucleotide sequence: TGTGCCAGCAGCAATAGCGGGGGGGAGGGCATTCAGTACTTC. Amino acid sequence: CASSNSGGEGIQYF.

Regarding this clone: At one end the junction does not follow the germline gene, possibly because of a read error. The chain is built from TRBV11-2 and TRBJ2-7; maybe TRBD1 (5 bases). Germline V gene data show CDR1 as SGHAT and CDR2 as FQNNGV. The CDR3 is 14 amino acids. For the CDR3, the DNA is TGTGTCAGCAGCTTTAATAGGGGTGACTACGAGCAGTACTTC. Its translation: CVSSFNRGDYEQYF.

The J gene is TRBJ1-4, the V gene TRBV5-4; possibly TRBD1 for D (5 bases). CDR1 and CDR2 from the germline V gene are SGHNT and YYREEE (reference sequence). The CDR3 runs to 14 residues. The V end was cut by 4 bases, the J end by 5 bases, with 12 bases between. The CDR3 DNA reads TGTGCCAGCAGCCCTGGGGGGATCAATGAAAAACTGTTTTTT. Its protein is CASSPGGINEKLFF.

The V gene is TRBV5-4, the J gene TRBJ1-4, with D unresolved. Germline CDR1 reads SGHNT; CDR2 reads YYREEE (reference sequence). The V end lost 4 bases, the J end lost 0 bases, and 10 bases lay between the germline ends. This CDR3 is 15 amino acids long. The CDR3 loop reads CASSRAGATNEKLFF. CDR3 bases: TGTGCCAGCAGCAGGGCCGGGGCAACTAATGAAAAACTGTTTTTT.

The chain links TRBV20-1 to TRBJ2-3; D may match TRBD1 or TRBD2 (6 bases each). Germline V gives CDR1 DFQATT, CDR2 SNEGSKA (reference sequence). The CDR3 loop spans 11 amino acids. Trimming pared 7 bases from V and 5 bases from J, leaving 10 bases between. The CDR3 region is CSVEGGDTQYF. CDR3 DNA sequence: TGCAGTGTCGAGGGGGGAGATACGCAGTATTTT.

V usage is TRBV15 and J usage is TRBJ2-1, with D possibly being TRBD1 (6 bases). V was shortened by 0 bases and J by 12 bases, with 12 bases between the two germline ends. The germline V gene has CDR1 LNHNV and CDR2 YYDKDF (reference sequence). The CDR3 runs 13 residues. CDR3 sequence (DNA): TGTGCCACCAGCAGAGATCAGGGGTTTGGGCAGTTCTTC. As protein: CATSRDQGFGQFF.

This chain links TRBV9 with TRBJ2-3; D is perhaps TRBD2 (6 bases). The CDR3 spans 15 residues. Germline V gives CDR1 SGDLS, CDR2 YYNGEE. Trimming took off 4 bases at V and 4 bases at J, with 16 bases between the two ends. In DNA, the CDR3 is TGTGCCAGCAGCAACGGACTACTCAGTCCAGATACGCAGTATTTT. As protein: CASSNGLLSPDTQYF.

The V gene is TRBV5-1, the J gene TRBJ1-2, with 12 bases lining up with TRBD1. Germline-derived CDR1 and CDR2 are SGHRS and YFSETQ. The CDR3 contains 15 residues. V trimming: 4 bases; J trimming: 7 bases; junction bases outside the gene matches: 8. The CDR3 DNA reads as TGCGCCAGCAGCCTCGGGACAGGGGGCGCGGGTGGCTACACCTTC. Its protein is CASSLGTGGAGGYTF.